This is a list of T cell receptor beta chains from one sample in a study of identical twins. In TCRdb, the 5' RACE reads were re-called with MiXCR into one record per CDR3 protein. The table has 1.5 million to 2 million distinct CDR3 sequences, roughly a third seen once. Sequenced: cord blood. The origin of the receptors is a newborn girl in good health. The CDR3 runs from the conserved cysteine through the conserved F or W. Fields, in order: V gene, D gene, clone size, J gene, CDR3 protein, CDR3 DNA. D genes are given only for firm matches. Clone sizes are given selectively: once, few, many, or a class where the clone is expanded.

TRBV4-2	TRBD2	.	TRBJ2-1	CASSDSGRAHNEQFF	TGTGCCAGCAGCGATAGCGGGAGGGCCCACAATGAGCAGTTCTTC
TRBV2	TRBD1	.	TRBJ1-1	CASSGSGGSEAFF	TGTGCCAGCAGCGGCTCAGGGGGCTCTGAAGCTTTCTTT
TRBV5-1	.	.	TRBJ2-4	CASSHVAKNIQYF	TGCGCCAGCAGTCACGTAGCCAAAAACATTCAGTACTTC
TRBV6-2/TRBV6-3	TRBD2	.	TRBJ2-7	CASSYRSGGLSYEQYF	TGTGCCAGCAGTTACCGCAGCGGGGGCCTCTCCTACGAGCAGTACTTC
TRBV20-1	TRBD2	few	TRBJ2-3	CSARVAGTSFTDTQYF	TGCAGTGCTAGAGTGGCCGGGACTAGCTTCACAGATACGCAGTATTTT
TRBV5-1	.	few	TRBJ2-1	CASSSATSSYNEQFF	TGCGCCAGCAGCTCCGCTACGAGCTCCTACAATGAGCAGTTCTTC
TRBV15	.	.	TRBJ1-2	CATSSPRTVYGYTF	TGTGCCACCAGCAGTCCTAGGACAGTCTATGGCTACACCTTC
TRBV20-1	TRBD2	.	TRBJ2-7	CSAAPSGYEQYF	TGCAGTGCTGCACCTAGCGGCTACGAGCAGTACTTC
TRBV7-2	.	few	TRBJ2-1	CASSLWSSNYNEQFF	TGTGCCAGCAGCTTATGGTCTAGCAATTACAATGAGCAGTTCTTC
TRBV7-9	.	few	TRBJ1-5	CASSPQGRANQPQHF	TGTGCCAGCAGCCCCCAGGGGAGGGCCAATCAGCCCCAGCATTTT
TRBV20-1	.	.	TRBJ2-5	CSARGGGTETQYF	TGCAGTGCTAGGGGCGGGGGCACGGAGACCCAGTACTTC
TRBV20-1	TRBD2	.	TRBJ2-7	CSAGLPAGGEQYF	TGCAGTGCAGGTCTGCCAGCGGGAGGAGAGCAGTACTTC
TRBV14	.	.	TRBJ2-3	CASSQKGDTDTQYF	TGTGCCAGCAGCCAAAAGGGGGACACAGATACGCAGTATTTT
TRBV20-1	.	few	TRBJ1-4	CSALGGPNEKLFF	TGCAGTGCCTTGGGAGGACCGAATGAAAAACTGTTTTTT
TRBV12-3/TRBV12-4	.	.	TRBJ1-2	CAGRLGFRSANYGYTF	TGTGCCGGCAGGTTAGGGTTCCGGTCAGCTAACTATGGCTACACCTTC
TRBV15	TRBD2	.	TRBJ2-7	CATSRAGGPTPYEQYF	TGTGCCACCAGCAGGGCGGGGGGGCCTACGCCCTACGAGCAGTACTTC
TRBV6-1	TRBD2	.	TRBJ2-7	CASSGREIYEQYF	TGTGCCAGCAGTGGGCGGGAGATCTACGAGCAGTACTTC
TRBV4-2	.	many	TRBJ1-6	CASSLRQDENSPLHF	TGTGCCAGCAGCCTCAGGCAGGACGAGAATTCACCCCTCCACTTT
TRBV4-1	.	few	TRBJ2-1	CASSQRNSDSSYNEQFF	TGCGCCAGCAGCCAACGAAATAGCGACAGCTCCTACAATGAGCAGTTCTTC
TRBV5-5	.	few	TRBJ1-2	CASSLMEANYGYTF	TGTGCCAGCAGCTTGATGGAGGCCAACTATGGCTACACCTTC